This T cell receptor beta chain derives from a study of vaccination and CD4 T cells after COVID-19. As to time point: late sampling 161 to 241 days after vaccination in a few convalescent patients. The CDR3 length is 15 residues. The V gene end was trimmed by 3 bases and the J gene end by 0 bases; junction bases not matched to a gene: 3. Germline CDR1 is DFQATT and CDR2 is SNEGSKA (reference sequence). Via MiXCR, TCRdb re-called the PCR reads, giving one row per CDR3 protein. The sample consists of 25,000 to 30,000 distinct CDR3 sequences, under 65% of them appearing once. This clonotype was observed a few times.

The chain is built from TRBV20-1 and TRBJ2-3; 10 bases are a match to TRBD2. The clonotype was recovered from a human donor who had recovered from COVID-19. Sequencing was performed on CD4+ T cells from blood, taken about 7 months after SARS-CoV-2 vaccination. This chain's CDR3 is CSASKLAGSTDTQYF. The CDR3, as DNA: TGCAGTGCTAGCAAACTAGCGGGAAGCACAGATACGCAGTATTTT.